The 2 T cell receptor beta chains presented below share a single source sample, sequenced in a study of control samples from healthy donors and cancer patients (TCRdb year 2020). The library was made by the immunoSEQ multiplex PCR assay. This immuneACCESS table, as held by TCRdb, lists in-frame sequences with V and J called but not all clones. Of the missing ones, under half trace to an unresolved V gene in checked studies; the others have no known cause. The sample has some 140,000 clones on record, just under 95% of them singletons. The top ten hold about 5.6% of the sample. Source material: blood. All receptors come from a man in his forties in good health.

The CDR3 nucleotides are TGTGCCAGCAGTTACAAAGGGGGTGGAGAGCAGTTCTTC. It yields the protein CASSYKGGGEQFF. This sequence joins TRBV6-5 and TRBJ2-1; weak D call: TRBD1 (6 bases). The CDR3 length is 13 residues. The V end lost 2 bases, the J end lost 10 bases, and 12 bases lay between the germline ends. The germline gives CDR1 MNHEY, CDR2 SVGAGI.

V is TRBV19 and J is TRBJ1-2; no firm D call. This CDR3 has 14 amino acids. Looked up from germline, CDR1 is LNHDA and CDR2 is SQIVND (reference sequence). Trimming stripped 3 bases from V and 0 bases from J, with 8 bases between. The CDR3 protein is CASSMIGPNYGYTF. For the CDR3, the DNA is TGTGCCAGTAGTATGATTGGTCCTAACTATGGCTACACCTTC.